A single sample is the source of the 15 T cell receptor beta chains below, sequenced in a study of shared clonotypes between healthy human individuals. The protocol was immunoSEQ multiplex PCR, while the TCRdb copy is restricted to in-frame clones and leaves out a portion. The repertoire has approximately 1,000,000 clones, approximately 80% of them found once; the top ten carry under 0.65%. Sequences were obtained from memory CD4+ T cells from PBMCs. Subset indicated: CD45RA-negative fraction. Receptors originate from a man between 18 and 35 years old in good health. Some clones in this sample may be carry-over from other donors' samples.

The J gene is TRBJ2-1, the V gene TRBV5-1; D perhaps matches TRBD2 (5 bases). The CDR3 has 14 residues. The germline CDR1 and CDR2 sequences are SGHRS and YFSETQ. Trimming left V 1 base short and J 8 bases short, with 13 bases between. The CDR3 nucleotides are TGCGCCAGCAGCTTGCTAGCCGGCCCCGATGAGCAGTTCTTC. It yields the protein CASSLLAGPDEQFF.

The CDR3 bases are TGTGCCAGTAGTATTGTTACAGGGAATCAGCCCCAGCATTTT. Encoded protein: CASSIVTGNQPQHF. The V call is TRBV19, the J call TRBJ1-5, with D possibly being TRBD1 (6 bases). The germline V and J ends were trimmed by 3 bases and 4 bases, with 10 bases remaining between them. The length of the CDR3 is 14 residues. The germline CDR1 and CDR2 sequences are LNHDA and SQIVND (reference sequence). The full variable domain, in which reference TRBV19 and TRBJ1-5 provide the parts outside the CDR3, is DGGITQSPKYLFRKEGQNVTLSCEQNLNHDAMYWYRQDPGQGLRLIYYSQIVNDFQKGDIAEGYSVSREKKESFPLTVTSAQKNPTAFYLCASSIVTGNQPQHFGDGTRLSIL.

The genes are TRBV28 and TRBJ2-5; D might be TRBD1 (6 bases). V was pared by 5 bases and J by 4 bases, with 14 bases between. CDR1 and CDR2 (germline): MDHEN, SYDVKM. This CDR3 is 14 amino acids long. CDR3 DNA: TGTGCCAGCAGTCTCAAACAGGGCGTAGAGACCCAGTACTTC. This translates into CASSLKQGVETQYF. Filled out from reference TRBV28 and TRBJ2-5, the complete variable domain reads DVKVTQSSRYLVKRTGEKVFLECVQDMDHENMFWYRQDPGLGLRLIYFSYDVKMKEKGDIPEGYSVSREKKERFSLILESASTNQTSMYLCASSLKQGVETQYFGPGTRLLVL.

The chain carries TRBV11-2 and TRBJ2-5; a weak D match, TRBD1 (7 bases). Germline assignment: CDR1 SGHAT and CDR2 FQNNGV. The V gene lost 3 bases and the J gene lost 7 bases, with 21 bases spanning the gap. The CDR3 runs to 16 residues. For the CDR3, the DNA is TGTGCCAGCAGCTTGGAGTGGCAGGGGGGTTCGGGGACCCAGTACTTC. Residues: CASSLEWQGGSGTQYF. Combining the CDR3 with reference TRBV11-2 and TRBJ2-5 gives the whole variable domain EAGVAQSPRYKIIEKRQSVAFWCNPISGHATLYWYQQILGQGPKLLIQFQNNGVVDDSQLPKDRFSAERLKGVDSTLKIQPAKLEDSAVYLCASSLEWQGGSGTQYFGPGTRLLVL.

In this sample, this clone turned up once. This chain connects TRBV28 to TRBJ1-2, with a possible D match to TRBD1 (6 bases). This CDR3 has 15 residues. V gave up 4 bases and J gave up 3 bases, with 15 bases separating them. Germline CDR1 MDHEN, CDR2 SYDVKM. CDR3: CASSSFAAGDYGYTF. The CDR3 nucleotides read TGTGCCAGCAGTTCCTTCGCGGCAGGGGACTATGGCTACACCTTC.

Concerning this clone itself: The same CDR3 also results from other DNA sequences found in this sample. The chain has TRBV5-4 and TRBJ2-5, with TRBD1 identical over 9 bases. The CDR3 has 14 residues. The germline CDR1 and CDR2 sequences are SGHNT and YYREEE (reference sequence). J was trimmed by 5 bases and V by 4 bases; bases with no gene match: 6. CDR3 nucleotides: TGTGCCAGCAGCCCCGGACAGGGGTTGGAGACCCAGTACTTC. It translates to CASSPGQGLETQYF. Filled out from reference TRBV5-4 and TRBJ2-5, the complete variable domain reads ETGVTQSPTHLIKTRGQQVTLRCSSQSGHNTVSWYQQALGQGPQFIFQYYREEENGRGNFPPRFSGLQFPNYSSELNVNALELDDSALYLCASSPGQGLETQYFGPGTRLLVL.

The chain uses TRBV5-5 and TRBJ2-1, with 7 bases lining up with TRBD2. V lost 1 base and J lost 0; bases outside the gene matches: 4. CDR3 length: 16 residues. Germline assignment: CDR1 SGHKS and CDR2 YYEKEE (reference sequence). CDR3 DNA: TGTGCCAGCAGCTTGTTCAGCGGGGTCTCCTACAATGAGCAGTTCTTC. This encodes CASSLFSGVSYNEQFF.

This clone was detected once. Sequence at one end of the junction differs from germline and may be a read error. The genes are TRBV2 and TRBJ2-1; TRBD1 matches at 9 bases. CDR1 is SNHLY, CDR2 FYNNEI, per germline. This CDR3 contains 15 residues. The CDR3 nucleotides are TGTGCCAGCAGGGAAGACAGGGGGGCATACAATGAGCAGTTCTTC. Translated, it gives CASREDRGAYNEQFF.

This chain joins TRBV29-1 and TRBJ1-3, with TRBD1 as a possible D gene (5 bases). CDR3 length: 12 amino acids. Looked up from germline, CDR1 is SQVTM and CDR2 is ANQGSEA. The ends were cut back, 7 bases at V and 3 bases at J, with 10 bases in the middle. The CDR3 reads CSAGTYGNTIYF. CDR3 bases: TGCAGCGCTGGGACTTATGGAAACACCATATATTTT.

This clone appeared once. The chain has TRBV7-2 and TRBJ1-1; perhaps TRBD1 as D (5 bases). Germline V gene data show CDR1 as SGHTA and CDR2 as FQGNSA. Trimming cost V 1 base and J 3 bases, with 15 bases left between them. The CDR3 contains 16 residues. In DNA form, the CDR3 reads TGTGCCAGCAGCTTAGAGGGTCTCAGGGTTGACACTGAAGCTTTCTTT. It yields the protein CASSLEGLRVDTEAFF.

This clone showed up just once. This chain uses TRBV28 with TRBJ2-4; 7 bases line up with TRBD2. CDR1 and CDR2 from the germline V gene are MDHEN and SYDVKM. Trimming cost V 5 bases and J 3 bases; bases outside gene matches: 10. The CDR3 covers 16 residues. CDR3 loop: CASSPGGGEGKNIQYF. The CDR3 coding sequence is TGTGCCAGCAGTCCCGGGGGAGGGGAGGGCAAAAACATTCAGTACTTC.

The chain combines TRBV11-3 with TRBJ2-7; 8 bases are a match to TRBD2. V shed 1 base and J 3 bases; nucleotides not matched to a gene: 2. The CDR3 runs 14 residues. Germline CDR1 and CDR2: SGHNT and YENEEA. This CDR3 is CASSLAAGGYEQYF. DNA for the CDR3: TGTGCCAGCAGCTTAGCGGCGGGGGGCTACGAGCAGTACTTC. Looking up the rest from reference TRBV11-3 and TRBJ2-7 gives the full variable domain: EAGVVQSPRYKIIEKKQPVAFWCNPISGHNTLYWYLQNLGQGPELLIRYENEEAVDDSQLPKDRFSAERLKGVDSTLKIQPAELGDSAVYLCASSLAAGGYEQYFGPGTRLTVT.

The V call is TRBV9, the J call TRBJ2-7, with TRBD2 identical over 10 bases. There are 15 residues in the CDR3. The V segment lost 4 bases and the J segment 5 bases; nucleotides outside the gene matches: 9. CDR1 and CDR2 (germline): SGDLS, YYNGEE. The CDR3: CASSSRGLAGDEQYF. As DNA, the CDR3 is TGTGCCAGCAGCTCCCGAGGGCTAGCGGGAGACGAGCAGTACTTC.

This clone was observed a handful of times. Distinct nucleotide sequences in the sample also encode this CDR3. This chain uses TRBV9 with TRBJ1-2; D is unresolved. Deletions cut 0 bases from V and 0 bases from J, with 6 bases between. Looked up from germline, CDR1 is SGDLS and CDR2 is YYNGEE. The CDR3 has 14 residues. This CDR3 is CASSVGGTNYGYTF. The CDR3 bases are TGTGCCAGCAGCGTAGGGGGAACTAACTATGGCTACACCTTC.

The chain joins TRBV5-1 to TRBJ1-2, with D maybe TRBD1 (5 bases). The CDR3 is made up of 14 amino acids. The germline V and J ends were trimmed by 7 bases and 5 bases, with 18 bases remaining between them. Germline V gives CDR1 SGHRS, CDR2 YFSETQ. In nucleotides, the CDR3 is TGCGCCAGCCGCGACAGAGGAGGCTCTTATGGCTACACCTTC. Protein product: CASRDRGGSYGYTF.